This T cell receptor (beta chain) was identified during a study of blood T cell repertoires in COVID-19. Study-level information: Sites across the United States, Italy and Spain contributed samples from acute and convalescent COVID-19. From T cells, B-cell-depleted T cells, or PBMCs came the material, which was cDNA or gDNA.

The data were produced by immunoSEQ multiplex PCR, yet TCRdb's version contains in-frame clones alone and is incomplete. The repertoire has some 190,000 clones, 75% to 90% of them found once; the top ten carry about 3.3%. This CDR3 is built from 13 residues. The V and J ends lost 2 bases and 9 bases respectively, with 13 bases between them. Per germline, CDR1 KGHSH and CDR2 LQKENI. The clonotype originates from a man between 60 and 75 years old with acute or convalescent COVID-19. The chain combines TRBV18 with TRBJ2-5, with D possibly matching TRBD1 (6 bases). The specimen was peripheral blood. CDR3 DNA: TGTGCCAGCTCACCAGGGGGCCCAAGGGCCCAGTACTTC. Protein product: CASSPGGPRAQYF.